The sequence of this TCR beta chain was determined in a study of control samples from healthy donors and cancer patients. Clones were read by immunoSEQ multiplex PCR, and TCRdb kept only the in-frame ones, dropping some. The sample carries tens of thousands of clones, more than 80% recorded once. V lost 3 bases, J lost 4 bases, and 13 bases lay in between. The CDR3 runs 15 residues. Germline values: CDR1 LNHDA, CDR2 SQIVND (reference sequence). The rearrangement uses TRBV19 and TRBJ2-1; tentatively, D is TRBD2 (5 bases). The source material was PBMCs. This clonotype originated in a man aged 25 to 40 with colorectal cancer. CDR3: CASSIGNSRYNEQFF. The CDR3 nucleotides read TGTGCCAGTAGTATCGGGAACAGCCGTTACAATGAGCAGTTCTTC. The whole variable domain, remainder taken from reference TRBV19 and TRBJ2-1, is DGGITQSPKYLFRKEGQNVTLSCEQNLNHDAMYWYRQDPGQGLRLIYYSQIVNDFQKGDIAEGYSVSREKKESFPLTVTSAQKNPTAFYLCASSIGNSRYNEQFFGPGTRLTVL.